The 22 T cell receptor beta chains given below trace back to one sample, sequenced in a study of early T cells in non-severe SARS-CoV-2 infection. TCRdb used MiXCR to reprocess the 5' RACE reads, holding one entry per CDR3 protein. The sample carries more than 75,000 distinct CDR3 sequences, around 15% recorded once. Sequencing used whole blood. The receptors shown here come from an adult who was a healthcare worker with PCR-confirmed SARS-CoV-2 infection or an uninfected control (not recorded which).

This clonotype appeared a few times. The chain joins TRBV20-1 to TRBJ1-4; D perhaps matches TRBD1 (6 bases). There are 13 residues in the CDR3. Per germline, CDR1 DFQATT and CDR2 SNEGSKA (reference sequence). Trimming shortened V by 1 base and J by 8 bases, and 11 bases separated the two germline ends. The CDR3 nucleotides read TGCAGTGCTAGAGTGGACAGCGGCGAAAAACTGTTTTTT. It specifies CSARVDSGEKLFF.

The V and J genes are TRBV29-1 and TRBJ1-1, with TRBD1 matching over 7 bases. The CDR3 spans 13 residues. J was trimmed by 1 base and V by 6 bases; bases with no gene match: 5. Germline assignment: CDR1 SQVTM and CDR2 ANQGSEA. This CDR3 is CSVWDRSNTEAFF. As DNA, the CDR3 is TGCAGCGTATGGGACAGATCGAACACTGAAGCTTTCTTT.

The chain carries TRBV5-1 and TRBJ2-7; D possibly corresponds to TRBD2 (5 bases). The CDR3 sequence is 14 residues long. Germline V gives CDR1 SGHRS, CDR2 YFSETQ. Trimming took off 0 bases at V and 0 bases at J, with 7 bases between the two ends. CDR3 sequence: CASSLVGSSYEQYF. The CDR3 DNA sequence: TGCGCCAGCAGCTTGGTTGGGAGCTCCTACGAGCAGTACTTC.

This clonotype was observed at least ten times. This chain links TRBV4-3 with TRBJ1-5, with D maybe TRBD1 (5 bases). The CDR3 is made up of 15 amino acids. V was pared by 0 bases and J by 7 bases, with 13 bases between. Germline CDR1 reads LGHNA; CDR2 reads YSLEER. The CDR3 bases are TGCGCCAGCAGCCAAGATCTACAGGTCGGGCAGCCCCAGCATTTT. Protein sequence: CASSQDLQVGQPQHF.

This clonotype came up many times. This chain uses TRBV11-2 with TRBJ2-2; D ambiguous. Trimming removed 6 bases from V and 6 bases from J, with 5 bases in between. The germline V gene encodes CDR1 SGHAT and CDR2 FQNNGV. The length of the CDR3 is 11 residues. This CDR3 reads CASRSPGELFF. The CDR3 region has the DNA TGTGCCAGCAGAAGCCCCGGGGAGCTGTTTTTT.

This clonotype was detected many times. V gene TRBV2 combines with J gene TRBJ1-1; 7 nucleotides match TRBD1. The V gene end was trimmed by 5 bases and the J gene end by 5 bases; junction bases not matched to a gene: 8. The CDR3 spans 14 residues. Germline V gene lookup returns CDR1 SNHLY and CDR2 FYNNEI. CDR3 sequence: CASSFRQGGTEAFF. The CDR3 nucleotides are TGTGCCAGCAGTTTTAGACAGGGCGGGACTGAAGCTTTCTTT.

The J gene is TRBJ1-5, the V gene TRBV27, with 10 bases lining up with TRBD1. The CDR3 contains 17 residues. The germline CDR1 and CDR2 sequences are MNHEY and SMNVEV (reference sequence). The V segment lost 2 bases and the J segment 1 base; nucleotides outside the gene matches: 5. CDR3 region: CASSLTGTGVSNQPQHF. The DNA of the CDR3 is TGTGCCAGCAGTTTAACGGGGACAGGGGTCAGCAATCAGCCCCAGCATTTT.

The V call is TRBV6-4, the J call TRBJ2-3; 10 nucleotides align to TRBD2. The CDR3 has 18 residues. V shed 5 bases, J shed 0 bases, and the junction held 11 bases outside the gene matches. Germline CDR1 reads MRHNA; CDR2 reads SNTAGT. CDR3 coding DNA: TGTGCCAGCAGTACCATAGCGGGGGGACGATCTAGCACAGATACGCAGTATTTT. Translated, it gives CASSTIAGGRSSTDTQYF.

The rearrangement uses TRBV4-2 and TRBJ2-7; TRBD1 or TRBD2 may be the D gene (7 bases each). Per the germline V gene, CDR1 is LGHNA and CDR2 is YNFKEQ. This CDR3 has 16 amino acids. V was cut by 0 bases and J by 9 bases, with 21 bases left in between. The CDR3 sequence: CASSQDEDRARGGQYF. The CDR3 DNA follows: TGTGCCAGCAGCCAAGATGAAGACAGGGCGCGCGGGGGGCAGTACTTC.

The chain links TRBV10-2 to TRBJ1-1; TRBD1 agrees at 8 bases. J lost 6 bases, V lost 4 bases, and 10 bases had no gene match. The CDR3 totals 15 residues. In germline, CDR1 is WSHSY, CDR2 SAAADI. In nucleotides, the CDR3 is TGCGCCAGCAGTGTGCTCCAGGGGGCGAGGGCTGAAGCTTTCTTT. Its translation is CASSVLQGARAEAFF.

CDR3 coding DNA: TGTGCCAGCAGTTTGATTTTTCAGGCCAGGGGGCGAACTGAAGCTTTCTTT. Amino acid sequence: CASSLIFQARGRTEAFF. The rearrangement uses TRBV28 and TRBJ1-1; 8 bases are shared with TRBD1. Trimming took 3 bases from V and 5 from J; bases not matched to a gene: 14. CDR3 length: 17 amino acids. Looked up from germline, CDR1 is MDHEN and CDR2 is SYDVKM.

This clonotype was detected a few times. This rearrangement joins TRBV27 to TRBJ2-7; a possible D gene is TRBD2 (5 bases). The CDR3 runs 13 residues. V shed 4 bases and J shed 6 bases, with 13 bases lying between them. Germline loops: CDR1 MNHEY, CDR2 SMNVEV (reference sequence). The CDR3 DNA reads as TGTGCCAGCAGTTATGGCGAGGGAACCGAGCAGTACTTC. This gives the protein CASSYGEGTEQYF.

The chain combines TRBV5-1 with TRBJ1-1, with D possibly being TRBD1 (6 bases). Trimming took off 1 base at V and 1 base at J, with 11 bases between the two ends. Per germline, CDR1 SGHRS and CDR2 YFSETQ. The CDR3 contains 15 residues. The CDR3 bases are TGCGCCAGCAGCTTGAATCCGGGACAGAACACTGAAGCTTTCTTT. Translation: CASSLNPGQNTEAFF.

The chain recombines TRBV4-3 with TRBJ2-5, with D possibly TRBD2 on 5 matching bases. The CDR3 is made up of 15 amino acids. Germline V gives CDR1 LGHNA, CDR2 YSLEER. The V end was cut by 0 bases, the J end by 2 bases, with 10 bases between. CDR3: CASSQEEDWQETQYF. DNA for the CDR3: TGCGCCAGCAGCCAAGAAGAGGACTGGCAAGAGACCCAGTACTTC.

The rearrangement links TRBV3-1 to TRBJ1-4; D gene uncertain. The V gene's germline CDR1 is LGHDT and CDR2 YNNKEL (reference sequence). Trimming took 3 bases from V and 11 from J, leaving 10 bases between them. The CDR3 covers 12 residues. In DNA, the CDR3 is TGTGCCAGCAGCCAGGGAGTGGAGAAACTGTTTTTT. Translating gives CASSQGVEKLFF. Variable domain in full (rest from reference TRBV3-1 and TRBJ1-4): DTAVSQTPKYLVTQMGNDKSIKCEQNLGHDTMYWYKQDSKKFLKIMFSYNNKELIINETVPNRFSPKSPDKAHLNLHINSLELGDSAVYFCASSQGVEKLFFGSGTQLSVL.

The chain is built from TRBV3-1 and TRBJ2-6; TRBD2 is a possible D gene (5 bases). Trimming took off 2 bases at V and 2 bases at J, with 13 bases between the two ends. There are 17 residues in the CDR3. From germline, CDR1 is LGHDT and CDR2 YNNKEL (reference sequence). CDR3 in amino acids: CASSQIHSVAGANVLTF. The CDR3 DNA reads TGTGCCAGCAGCCAAATCCATAGCGTCGCTGGGGCCAACGTCCTGACTTTC.

The chain carries TRBV4-2 and TRBJ2-3; possible D gene TRBD1, 5 bases. The ends were cut back, 0 bases at V and 2 bases at J, with 15 bases in the middle. Germline loops: CDR1 LGHNA, CDR2 YNFKEQ. The CDR3 covers 17 residues. The CDR3 DNA reads as TGTGCCAGCAGCCAAGACAGTCGACAGAGATCCACAGATACGCAGTATTTT. It translates to CASSQDSRQRSTDTQYF.

This chain joins TRBV5-1 and TRBJ2-1; D not resolved. V was cut by 4 bases and J by 0 bases, with 11 bases left in between. CDR1 SGHRS and CDR2 YFSETQ come from the germline V gene. This CDR3 is 15 amino acids long. The CDR3 DNA reads as TGCGCCAGCAGCGGGCAGGTCACCTCCTACAATGAGCAGTTCTTC. Protein sequence: CASSGQVTSYNEQFF.

This chain connects TRBV4-1 to TRBJ2-7, with 12 bases that match TRBD2. The germline gives CDR1 MGHRA, CDR2 YSYEKL. The CDR3 is 16 residues long. V lost 4 bases to trimming and J lost 0 bases; unmatched junction nucleotides: 4. CDR3 in DNA: TGCGCCAGCAGCCCTACTAGCGGGGGGACCTCCTACGAGCAGTACTTC. It codes for CASSPTSGGTSYEQYF.

This clonotype has a count of ten or more. The chain is built from TRBV3-1 and TRBJ1-5; no firm D call. The CDR3 has 15 residues. Trimming took 3 bases from V and 6 from J, leaving 15 bases between them. In germline, CDR1 is LGHDT, CDR2 YNNKEL (reference sequence). Written as DNA, the CDR3 is TGTGCCAGCAGCCAGGACCCGACCCCTAGTCAGCCCCAGCATTTT. It is translated as CASSQDPTPSQPQHF.

This clonotype has only a few counts. The chain employs TRBV27 and TRBJ2-3, with 12 nucleotides matching TRBD2. This CDR3 comprises 19 residues. V gave up 3 bases and J gave up 1 base; unmatched junction bases: 11. Germline loops: CDR1 MNHEY, CDR2 SMNVEV (reference sequence). CDR3 sequence reads: CASSFLTSGGARGTDTQYF. The CDR3, as DNA: TGTGCCAGCAGTTTCTTGACTAGCGGGGGAGCCAGGGGCACAGATACGCAGTATTTT.

This clonotype was seen many times. This sequence joins TRBV6-6 and TRBJ2-7; D is unclear. The CDR3 extends over 10 amino acids. V lost 6 bases and J lost 5, with 5 bases in between. The V gene's germline CDR1 is MNHNY and CDR2 SVGAGI (reference sequence). The CDR3 sequence is CASRENEQYF. Here the CDR3 DNA reads TGTGCCAGCAGGGAGAACGAGCAGTACTTC.